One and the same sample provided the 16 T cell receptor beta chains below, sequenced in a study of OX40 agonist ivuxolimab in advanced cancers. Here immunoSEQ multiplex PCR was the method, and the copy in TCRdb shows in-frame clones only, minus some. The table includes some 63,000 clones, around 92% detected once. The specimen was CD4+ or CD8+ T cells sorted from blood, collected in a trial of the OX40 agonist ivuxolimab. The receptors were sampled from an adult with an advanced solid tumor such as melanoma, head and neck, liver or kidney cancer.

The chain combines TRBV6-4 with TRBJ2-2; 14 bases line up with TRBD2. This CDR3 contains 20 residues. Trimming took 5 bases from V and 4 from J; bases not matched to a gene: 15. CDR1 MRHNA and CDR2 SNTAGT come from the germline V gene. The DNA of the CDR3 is TGTGCCAGCAGTAGGACCGGGACTAGCGGGAGTTTGGGGCGCACCGGGGAGCTGTTTTTT. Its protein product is CASSRTGTSGSLGRTGELFF.

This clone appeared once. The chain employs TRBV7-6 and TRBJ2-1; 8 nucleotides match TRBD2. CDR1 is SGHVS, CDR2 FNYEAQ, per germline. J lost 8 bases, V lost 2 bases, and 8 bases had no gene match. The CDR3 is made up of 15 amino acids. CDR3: CASSLKDSGNYEQFF. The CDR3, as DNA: TGTGCCAGCAGCTTAAAGGATAGCGGGAACTATGAGCAGTTCTTC.

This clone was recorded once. The CDR3 DNA reads as TGTGCCAGCAGTGAATTTAAAGGGGGCACTGAAGCTTTCTTT. Translated: CASSEFKGGTEAFF. The chain joins TRBV2 to TRBJ1-1, with a tentative D call TRBD1 (6 bases). CDR1 and CDR2 (germline): SNHLY, FYNNEI. Trimming cost V 2 bases and J 4 bases, with 11 bases left between them. This CDR3 has 14 residues.

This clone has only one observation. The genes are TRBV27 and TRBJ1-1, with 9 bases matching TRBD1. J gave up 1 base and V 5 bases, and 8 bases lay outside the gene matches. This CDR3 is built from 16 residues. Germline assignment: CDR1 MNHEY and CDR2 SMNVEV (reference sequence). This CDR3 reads CASSPYRGQGNTEAFF. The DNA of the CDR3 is TGTGCCAGCAGTCCATACCGGGGACAGGGGAACACTGAAGCTTTCTTT.

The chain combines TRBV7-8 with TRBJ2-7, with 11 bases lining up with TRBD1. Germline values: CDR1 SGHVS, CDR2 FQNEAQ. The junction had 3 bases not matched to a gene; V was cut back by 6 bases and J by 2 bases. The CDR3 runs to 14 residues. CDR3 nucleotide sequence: TGTGCCAGCAGGCCGGGACAGGGGGCCTACGAGCAGTACTTC. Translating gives CASRPGQGAYEQYF. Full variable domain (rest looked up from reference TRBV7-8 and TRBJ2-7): GAGVSQSPRYKVAKRGQDVALRCDPISGHVSLFWYQQALGQGPEFLTYFQNEAQLDKSGLPSDRFFAERPEGSVSTLKIQRTQQEDSAVYLCASRPGQGAYEQYFGPGTRLTVT.

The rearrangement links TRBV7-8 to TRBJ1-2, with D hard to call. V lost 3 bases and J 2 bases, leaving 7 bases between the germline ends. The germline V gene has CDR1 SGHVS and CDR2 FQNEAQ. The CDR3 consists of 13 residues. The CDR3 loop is CASSFDTNYGYTF. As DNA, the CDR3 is TGTGCCAGCAGCTTCGACACCAACTATGGCTACACCTTC.

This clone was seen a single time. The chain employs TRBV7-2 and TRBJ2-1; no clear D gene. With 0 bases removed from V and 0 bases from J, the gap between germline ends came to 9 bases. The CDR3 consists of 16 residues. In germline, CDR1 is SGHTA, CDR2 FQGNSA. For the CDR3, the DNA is TGTGCCAGCAGCTTAGCGCTACTTCTCTCCTACAATGAGCAGTTCTTC. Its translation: CASSLALLLSYNEQFF.

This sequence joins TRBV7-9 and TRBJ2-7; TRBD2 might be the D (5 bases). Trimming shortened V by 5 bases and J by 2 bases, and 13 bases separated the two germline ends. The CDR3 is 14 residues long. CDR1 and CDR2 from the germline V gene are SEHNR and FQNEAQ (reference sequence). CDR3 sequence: CASSQEDYTYEQYF. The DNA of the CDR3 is TGTGCCAGCAGCCAAGAAGACTACACCTACGAGCAGTACTTC.

CDR3 DNA sequence: TGTGCCAGCAGCTCGTGGGAGGAAGAGGAGCTGTTTTTT. Its protein is CASSSWEEEELFF. The genes are TRBV9 and TRBJ2-2; D may be TRBD2 (6 bases). V gave up 4 bases and J gave up 10 bases, with 14 bases separating them. Looked up from germline, CDR1 is SGDLS and CDR2 is YYNGEE. The length of the CDR3 is 13 residues. The variable domain in full, completed from reference TRBV9 and TRBJ2-2, reads DSGVTQTPKHLITATGQRVTLRCSPRSGDLSVYWYQQSLDQGLQFLIQYYNGEERAKGNILERFSAQQFPDLHSELNLSSLELGDSALYFCASSSWEEEELFFGEGSRLTVL.

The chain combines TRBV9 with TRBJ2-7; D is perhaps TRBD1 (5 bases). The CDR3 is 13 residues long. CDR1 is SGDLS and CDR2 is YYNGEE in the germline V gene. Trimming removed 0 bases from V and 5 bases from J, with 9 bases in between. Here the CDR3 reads CASSVDLRDEQYF. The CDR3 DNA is TGTGCCAGCAGCGTAGACCTCAGGGACGAGCAGTACTTC.

CDR3: CASSRSTGTGGYEQYF. For the CDR3, the DNA is TGCGCCAGCAGCCGGTCCACCGGGACAGGGGGCTACGAGCAGTACTTC. The genes are TRBV5-1 and TRBJ2-7, with 11 bases identical to TRBD1. V trimming: 4 bases; J trimming: 3 bases; junction bases outside the gene matches: 9. This CDR3 comprises 16 residues. Germline V gene sequence: CDR1 SGHRS, CDR2 YFSETQ.

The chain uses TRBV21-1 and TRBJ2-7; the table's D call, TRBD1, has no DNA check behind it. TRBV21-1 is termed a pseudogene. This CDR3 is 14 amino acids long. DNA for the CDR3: TGTGCCAGCAGCAAAGAAAACACCTCCTACGAGCAGTACTTC. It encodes CASSKENTSYEQYF.

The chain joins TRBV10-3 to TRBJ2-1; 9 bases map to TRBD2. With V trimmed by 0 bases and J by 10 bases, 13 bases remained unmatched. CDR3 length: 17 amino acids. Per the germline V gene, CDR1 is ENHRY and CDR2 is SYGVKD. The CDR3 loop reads CAISESLAGPPGGEQFF. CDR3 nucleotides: TGTGCCATCAGTGAGTCCCTAGCGGGACCCCCCGGGGGGGAGCAGTTCTTC.

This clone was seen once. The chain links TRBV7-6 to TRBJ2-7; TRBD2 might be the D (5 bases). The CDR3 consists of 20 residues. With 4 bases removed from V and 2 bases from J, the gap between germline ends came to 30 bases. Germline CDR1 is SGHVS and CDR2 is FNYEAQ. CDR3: CASSSPTATNTEMSTYEQYF. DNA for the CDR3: TGTGCCAGCAGCTCCCCCACAGCGACTAACACTGAGATGTCCACCTACGAGCAGTACTTC.

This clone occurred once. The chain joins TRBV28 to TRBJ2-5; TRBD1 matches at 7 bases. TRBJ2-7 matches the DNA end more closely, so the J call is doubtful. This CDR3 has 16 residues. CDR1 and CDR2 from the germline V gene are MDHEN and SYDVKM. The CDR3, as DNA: TGTGCCAGCAGTTTAGTCCGTGCAGGGGGACGCTTCGAGCAGTACTTC. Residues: CASSLVRAGGRFEQYF.

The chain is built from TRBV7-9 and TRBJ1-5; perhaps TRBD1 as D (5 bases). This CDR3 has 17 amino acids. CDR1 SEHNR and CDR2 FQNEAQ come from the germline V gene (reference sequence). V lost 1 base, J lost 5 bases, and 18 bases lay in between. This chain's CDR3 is CASSLVSGAVTHQPQHF. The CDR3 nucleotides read TGTGCCAGCAGCTTAGTATCCGGGGCCGTAACCCATCAGCCCCAGCATTTT.